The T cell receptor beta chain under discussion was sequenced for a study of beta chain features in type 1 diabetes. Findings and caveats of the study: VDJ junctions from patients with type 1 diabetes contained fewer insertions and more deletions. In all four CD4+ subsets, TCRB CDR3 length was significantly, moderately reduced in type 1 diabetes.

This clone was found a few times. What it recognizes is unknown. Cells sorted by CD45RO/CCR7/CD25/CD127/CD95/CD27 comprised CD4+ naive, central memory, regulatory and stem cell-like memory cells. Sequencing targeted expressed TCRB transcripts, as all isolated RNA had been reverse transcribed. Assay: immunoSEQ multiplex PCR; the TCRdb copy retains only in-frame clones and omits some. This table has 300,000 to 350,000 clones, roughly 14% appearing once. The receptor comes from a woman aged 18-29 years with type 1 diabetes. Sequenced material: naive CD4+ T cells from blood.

The CDR3 DNA is TGCGCCAGCAGCTTGGAGGGGACCTACGAGCAGTACTTC. Translating gives CASSLEGTYEQYF. The rearrangement links TRBV5-1 to TRBJ2-7, with D maybe TRBD1 (5 bases). V was pared by 0 bases and J by 2 bases, with 6 bases between. CDR3 length: 13 amino acids. CDR1 is SGHRS and CDR2 is YFSETQ in the germline V gene.